This T cell receptor beta chain was captured by sequencing in a study of blood T cell repertoires in COVID-19. Study in general: Sites in the United States, Italy and Spain provided acute and convalescent COVID-19 samples. T cells, B-cell-depleted T cells, or PBMCs supplied cDNA or gDNA.

V dropped 0 bases and J dropped 3 bases, with 11 bases sitting between them. This CDR3 spans 15 amino acids. Germline V gene sequence: CDR1 LGHNA, CDR2 YNFKEQ. The authors' processing: How many nucleated cells were present was estimated from reference gene primer amplification. This table comes from immunoSEQ multiplex PCR, and its TCRdb copy is limited to in-frame clones, with some not included. Clone size and V and J calls were adopted from that table, with D and trimming inferred from the DNA. The sample holds about 180,000 clones; just under 90% are singletons and the top ten take around 12%. Sequenced sample: peripheral blood. The genes are TRBV4-2 and TRBJ1-2, with a weak D call TRBD1 (6 bases). The clonotype was recovered from a woman in her 70s with COVID-19, enrolled during active disease. In nucleotides, the CDR3 is TGTGCCAGCAGCCAAGATGGACAGAACGACTATGGCTACACCTTC. Translated, it gives CASSQDGQNDYGYTF.